Listed below are T cell receptor beta chains from one sample, sequenced in a study of OX40 agonist ivuxolimab in advanced cancers. Assay: immunoSEQ multiplex PCR; the TCRdb copy retains only in-frame clones and omits some. The repertoire holds approximately 70,000 clones, with roughly nine tenths as singletons. The sequences come from CD4+ or CD8+ T cells sorted from blood, collected in a trial of the OX40 agonist ivuxolimab. All receptors derive from an adult with an advanced solid tumor such as melanoma, head and neck, liver or kidney cancer. CDR3s include the opening cysteine and the closing phenylalanine or tryptophan. A D gene is named only where the DNA matches it firmly. The size entry is marked missing in some rows and otherwise reads once, few, many or a size class.

d_call: NA; clone_size: NA; v_call: TRBV19; j_call: TRBJ1-4; cdr3_nt: TGTGCCAGTAGTCGAAGGGTGAAGGGTGAAAAACTGTTTTTT; cdr3_aa: CASSRRVKGEKLFF
d_call: NA; clone_size: NA; v_call: TRBV6-1; j_call: TRBJ2-3; cdr3_nt: TGTGCCAGCAGTGAGAGAGGCCATGGGACGCAGTATTTT; cdr3_aa: CASSERGHGTQYF
d_call: NA; clone_size: NA; v_call: TRBV30; j_call: TRBJ2-2; cdr3_nt: TGTGCCTGGAGTGTACTAGGGTCCCACGGGGAGCTGTTTTTT; cdr3_aa: CAWSVLGSHGELFF
d_call: NA; clone_size: once; v_call: TRBV7-9; j_call: TRBJ1-1; cdr3_nt: TGTGCCAGCAGCTTAGGGGGAGCGGGGACATTTGAGGCTTTCTTT; cdr3_aa: CASSLGGAGTFEAFF
d_call: TRBD2; clone_size: NA; v_call: TRBV7-9; j_call: TRBJ2-1; cdr3_nt: TGTGCCAGCAGCCCGCCTGGGACTATGTTCAATGAGCAGTTCTTC; cdr3_aa: CASSPPGTMFNEQFF
d_call: NA; clone_size: once; v_call: TRBV10-3; j_call: TRBJ1-5; cdr3_nt: TGTGCCTCGTCCACGGGTAGCAATCAGCCCCAGCATTTT; cdr3_aa: CASSTGSNQPQHF
d_call: TRBD2; clone_size: NA; v_call: TRBV5-4; j_call: TRBJ2-1; cdr3_nt: TGTGCCAGCAGCCGGTTAGCGGGAGGGTACGGCAATGAGCAGTTCTTC; cdr3_aa: CASSRLAGGYGNEQFF
d_call: NA; clone_size: NA; v_call: TRBV5-4; j_call: TRBJ2-3; cdr3_nt: TGTGCCAGCAGCTACCGACAGGGATTGGAGGGTACGCAGTATTTT; cdr3_aa: CASSYRQGLEGTQYF
d_call: NA; clone_size: NA; v_call: TRBV6-9; j_call: TRBJ2-7; cdr3_nt: TGTGCCAGCAGTTCCCCTCCGGAGGGCTACGAGCAGTACTTC; cdr3_aa: CASSSPPEGYEQYF
d_call: TRBD2; clone_size: NA; v_call: TRBV19; j_call: TRBJ2-3; cdr3_nt: TGTGCCAGTAACCTCCGCGGGGGAGACACAGATACGCAGTATTTT; cdr3_aa: CASNLRGGDTDTQYF
d_call: NA; clone_size: NA; v_call: TRBV6-6; j_call: TRBJ1-1; cdr3_nt: TGTGCCAGCAGTTGGGGAACAGCAAACACTGAAGCTTTCTTT; cdr3_aa: CASSWGTANTEAFF
d_call: NA; clone_size: NA; v_call: TRBV11-1; j_call: TRBJ2-7; cdr3_nt: TGTGCCAGCAGCTTACAGGGGCGCTACGAGCAGTACTTC; cdr3_aa: CASSLQGRYEQYF
d_call: TRBD2; clone_size: few; v_call: TRBV5-1; j_call: TRBJ2-5; cdr3_nt: TGCGCCAGCAGCTTGGGTGTAGCGGGAGTGGGAGAGACCCAGTACTTC; cdr3_aa: CASSLGVAGVGETQYF
d_call: NA; clone_size: NA; v_call: TRBV5-4; j_call: TRBJ2-7; cdr3_nt: TGTGCCAGCAGCTTGGTGATGGGATCAGCCTACGAGCAGTACTTC; cdr3_aa: CASSLVMGSAYEQYF
d_call: NA; clone_size: NA; v_call: TRBV5-6; j_call: TRBJ2-1; cdr3_nt: TGTGCCAGCAGCTTGGTGGCGTACAATGAGCAGTTCTTC; cdr3_aa: CASSLVAYNEQFF
d_call: NA; clone_size: NA; v_call: TRBV6-6; j_call: TRBJ2-1; cdr3_nt: TGTGCCAGCACCCCTGCTGGGGGCAATGAGCAGTTCTTC; cdr3_aa: CASTPAGGNEQFF
d_call: TRBD2; clone_size: few; v_call: TRBV7-7; j_call: TRBJ2-1; cdr3_nt: TGTGCTAGCAGCACGGGACTAGCGGCGAATGAGCAGTTCTTC; cdr3_aa: CASSTGLAANEQFF
d_call: TRBD1; clone_size: NA; v_call: TRBV4-1; j_call: TRBJ1-1; cdr3_nt: TGCGCCAGCAGCCCCGGGACAGGGACCCTGAACACTGAAGCTTTCTTT; cdr3_aa: CASSPGTGTLNTEAFF
d_call: NA; clone_size: NA; v_call: TRBV19; j_call: TRBJ2-7; cdr3_nt: TGTGCCAGTAGACGTAAGAGCTCCTACGAGCAGTACTTC; cdr3_aa: CASRRKSSYEQYF
d_call: NA; clone_size: NA; v_call: TRBV5-1; j_call: TRBJ1-1; cdr3_nt: TGCGCCAGCAGCCGGGCTGGGTCCCCCATGAACACTGAAGCTTTCTTT; cdr3_aa: CASSRAGSPMNTEAFF
d_call: NA; clone_size: NA; v_call: TRBV14; j_call: TRBJ1-3; cdr3_nt: TGTGCCAGCAGCCAAGTGGGCTCTGGAAACACCATATATTTT; cdr3_aa: CASSQVGSGNTIYF
d_call: TRBD1; clone_size: NA; v_call: TRBV18; j_call: TRBJ2-2; cdr3_nt: TGTGCCAGCTCACTGGACAGGGTGAGAACTACCACCGGGGAGCTGTTTTTT; cdr3_aa: CASSLDRVRTTTGELFF
d_call: TRBD2; clone_size: NA; v_call: TRBV7-7; j_call: TRBJ2-5; cdr3_nt: TGTGCTAGCAGCTTACTAGCGGACCCTGGGGGGACCCAGTACTTC; cdr3_aa: CASSLLADPGGTQYF
d_call: NA; clone_size: NA; v_call: TRBV5-4; j_call: TRBJ2-4; cdr3_nt: TGTGCCAGCAGCTTGGAACAGGGCCTATCGGCCAAAAACATTCAGTACTTC; cdr3_aa: CASSLEQGLSAKNIQYF
d_call: NA; clone_size: NA; v_call: TRBV19; j_call: TRBJ1-4; cdr3_nt: TGTGCCAGTAGTATCGCGGTCGGGGGGGATGAAAAACTGTTTTTT; cdr3_aa: CASSIAVGGDEKLFF
d_call: NA; clone_size: NA; v_call: TRBV5-1; j_call: TRBJ1-5; cdr3_nt: TGCGCCAGCAGCTATGGATACGATAGCAATCAGCCCCAGCATTTT; cdr3_aa: CASSYGYDSNQPQHF
d_call: TRBD1; clone_size: NA; v_call: TRBV7-9; j_call: TRBJ1-4; cdr3_nt: TGTGCCAGCAGCTTGACAGGGGGCACGACTAATGAAAAACTGTTTTTT; cdr3_aa: CASSLTGGTTNEKLFF
d_call: NA; clone_size: NA; v_call: TRBV5-1; j_call: TRBJ2-5; cdr3_nt: TGCGCCAGCAGCGATACCCTAGGGGGTCCGGAGACCCAGTACTTC; cdr3_aa: CASSDTLGGPETQYF
d_call: TRBD1; clone_size: once; v_call: TRBV5-5; j_call: TRBJ1-2; cdr3_nt: TGTGCCAGCAGCTTGGCCCCGGCAGGGGGGGTCTATGGCTACACCTTC; cdr3_aa: CASSLAPAGGVYGYTF
d_call: TRBD1; clone_size: NA; v_call: TRBV5-6; j_call: TRBJ2-7; cdr3_nt: TGTGCCAGCAGCTTGGTAGGACAGGGGTCCTACGAGCAGTACTTC; cdr3_aa: CASSLVGQGSYEQYF
d_call: NA; clone_size: NA; v_call: TRBV6-5; j_call: TRBJ1-2; cdr3_nt: TGTGCCAGCAGTGAAGGTTTCATCGGCTACACCTTC; cdr3_aa: CASSEGFIGYTF
d_call: NA; clone_size: NA; v_call: TRBV29-1; j_call: TRBJ2-1; cdr3_nt: TGCAGCGTTGAAAAGGGTGTGAATGAGCAGTTCTTC; cdr3_aa: CSVEKGVNEQFF
d_call: NA; clone_size: once; v_call: TRBV7-9; j_call: TRBJ1-2; cdr3_nt: TGTGCCAGCAGCTTAGGCCGAAACTATGGCTACACCTTC; cdr3_aa: CASSLGRNYGYTF
d_call: TRBD2; clone_size: NA; v_call: TRBV12-5; j_call: TRBJ2-5; cdr3_nt: TGTGCTAGTGGTTTGGCTAGCGGGTGGGGGGAGACCCAGTACTTC; cdr3_aa: CASGLASGWGETQYF
d_call: TRBD2; clone_size: NA; v_call: TRBV6-1; j_call: TRBJ2-3; cdr3_nt: TGTGCCAGCAGTCGACTAGCGGGGGCGGGAGATACGCAGTATTTT; cdr3_aa: CASSRLAGAGDTQYF
d_call: NA; clone_size: NA; v_call: TRBV7-9; j_call: TRBJ1-2; cdr3_nt: TGTGCCAGCAGCCCCGCCCGGGCCCATGACTATGGCTACACCTTC; cdr3_aa: CASSPARAHDYGYTF
d_call: NA; clone_size: NA; v_call: TRBV10-3; j_call: TRBJ1-6; cdr3_nt: TGTGCCATCAGTTTGGAGGGAAATTCACCCCTCCACTTT; cdr3_aa: CAISLEGNSPLHF
d_call: NA; clone_size: NA; v_call: TRBV29-1; j_call: TRBJ1-2; cdr3_nt: TGCAGCGTTGAAGATCTTGTAGGGGTAGGTGGCTACACCTTC; cdr3_aa: CSVEDLVGVGGYTF
d_call: NA; clone_size: NA; v_call: TRBV9; j_call: TRBJ2-2; cdr3_nt: TGTGCCAGCAGCCCACGGGCCCTGAACACCGGGGAGCTGTTTTTT; cdr3_aa: CASSPRALNTGELFF
d_call: NA; clone_size: NA; v_call: TRBV15; j_call: TRBJ2-3; cdr3_nt: TGTGCCACCAGCCCAAAGGTCGCCGCGGGAGATACGCAGTATTTT; cdr3_aa: CATSPKVAAGDTQYF
d_call: NA; clone_size: NA; v_call: TRBV5-1; j_call: TRBJ2-7; cdr3_nt: TGCGCCAGCAGCGAAGGCACCTACGAGCAGTACTTC; cdr3_aa: CASSEGTYEQYF
d_call: NA; clone_size: NA; v_call: TRBV19; j_call: TRBJ1-2; cdr3_nt: TGTGCCACAACAATCCGGGATAACTATGGCTACACCTTC; cdr3_aa: CATTIRDNYGYTF
d_call: NA; clone_size: once; v_call: TRBV20-1; j_call: TRBJ2-5; cdr3_nt: TGCAGTGCTATCGAGGAGACCCAGTACTTC; cdr3_aa: CSAIEETQYF
d_call: TRBD1; clone_size: NA; v_call: TRBV27; j_call: TRBJ1-6; cdr3_nt: TGTGCCAGCACTCTAAGGGGGACAGATAATTCACCCCTCCACTTT; cdr3_aa: CASTLRGTDNSPLHF
d_call: TRBD1; clone_size: NA; v_call: TRBV11-2; j_call: TRBJ2-1; cdr3_nt: TGTGCCAGCACCCCCGACAGGGTTAGGGGGCAGTTCTTC; cdr3_aa: CASTPDRVRGQFF
d_call: NA; clone_size: NA; v_call: TRBV18; j_call: TRBJ2-7; cdr3_nt: TGTGCCAGCTCACCACCGGAAACCTACGAGCAGTACTTC; cdr3_aa: CASSPPETYEQYF
d_call: TRBD1; clone_size: NA; v_call: TRBV6-5; j_call: TRBJ1-2; cdr3_nt: TGTGCCAGCAGTTACCGAACAGGGGGCGCCGGCTACACCTTC; cdr3_aa: CASSYRTGGAGYTF
d_call: TRBD2; clone_size: NA; v_call: TRBV11-2; j_call: TRBJ2-3; cdr3_nt: TGTGCCAGCAGCTTCGGCTCTTGGGGGGGTCACACAGATACGCAGTATTTT; cdr3_aa: CASSFGSWGGHTDTQYF
d_call: TRBD2; clone_size: NA; v_call: TRBV7-7; j_call: TRBJ2-5; cdr3_nt: TGTGCTAGCAGCCTCGGACTAGCGGGAGAGACCCAGTACTTC; cdr3_aa: CASSLGLAGETQYF
d_call: NA; clone_size: NA; v_call: TRBV5-4; j_call: TRBJ1-1; cdr3_nt: TGTGCCAGAAGCCCCCCGGAAGCTTTCTTT; cdr3_aa: CARSPPEAFF
d_call: TRBD2; clone_size: NA; v_call: TRBV5-6; j_call: TRBJ2-5; cdr3_nt: TGTGCCAGCAGCGGAGAAGGGGAAGGTAGCGGGGAGACCCAGTACTTC; cdr3_aa: CASSGEGEGSGETQYF
d_call: NA; clone_size: NA; v_call: TRBV7-3; j_call: TRBJ1-1; cdr3_nt: TGTGCCAGCAGCTCCCAGGGAGGGGGCACTGAAGCTTTCTTT; cdr3_aa: CASSSQGGGTEAFF
d_call: TRBD1; clone_size: NA; v_call: TRBV6-1; j_call: TRBJ1-4; cdr3_nt: TGTGCCAGCAGCGGGGGACAGGATGAAAAACTGTTTTTT; cdr3_aa: CASSGGQDEKLFF
d_call: NA; clone_size: NA; v_call: TRBV18; j_call: TRBJ2-3; cdr3_nt: TGTGCCAGCTCACCGCGGGGGCGTGAAGATACGCAGTATTTT; cdr3_aa: CASSPRGREDTQYF